This TCR beta chain was sequenced for a study of T cell responses to AZD1222 COVID-19 vaccine. Study-wide results and limits: Possibly, clonal diversity was underestimated; donors were largely white British and included more females. Unmutated regions of variants are reportedly targeted by nearly half of spike-specific TCRs.

As regards this clone: What it binds is not known.

The data were produced by immunoSEQ multiplex PCR, yet TCRdb's version contains in-frame clones alone and is incomplete. The sample consists of roughly 70,000 clones, 82% of them appearing once. Per the germline V gene, CDR1 is WNHNN and CDR2 is SYGVQD (reference sequence). The CDR3 is made up of 13 amino acids. The ends were cut back, 3 bases at V and 7 bases at J, with 12 bases in the middle. The chain joins TRBV10-1 to TRBJ1-2; no clear D gene. The TCR was taken from an adult in good health. This specimen was peripheral blood, taken on day 0 of AZD1222 vaccination. In nucleotides, the CDR3 is TGCGCCAGCAGTGATCCGTGGGCGGGTGGCTACACCTTC. Translation gives CASSDPWAGGYTF.